Listed below are T cell receptor beta chains from one sample, sequenced in a study of T-cell memory formation after mild COVID-19. TCRdb redid the calling of the 5' RACE reads with MiXCR, one entry per CDR3 protein. The table includes 350,000 or so distinct CDR3 sequences, 10% to 15% detected once. What was sequenced was PBMCs or a T cell subset sorted from them (not recorded which). These receptors were taken from a man younger than 30 who had mild COVID-19 (a few samples of this study predate the infection). Cell type and time point are not known. The CDR3 runs from the conserved cysteine through the conserved F or W. Fields, in order: CDR3 DNA, CDR3 protein, J gene, clone size, CDR3 length, V gene, D gene. A D gene is named only where the DNA matches it firmly. Clone size is stated in some rows and not others, as once, few, many or a class when expanded.

TGTGCCAGCAGCGGACCGGACAGATCTTACGAGCAGTACTTC CASSGPDRSYEQYF TRBJ2-7 NA 14 TRBV7-8 NA
TGTGCCAGCAGCTTCGCGCACAGGGACAATGAGCAGTTCTTC CASSFAHRDNEQFF TRBJ2-1 few 14 TRBV11-1 NA
TGTGCCAGCAGTTCCACGGGAATTCGAAGCACAGATACGCAGTATTTT CASSSTGIRSTDTQYF TRBJ2-3 NA 16 TRBV28 NA
TGTGCCATCAGAGGCCATAGCGGGGGGGCCCACGAGCAGTACTTC CAIRGHSGGAHEQYF TRBJ2-7 few 15 TRBV10-3 TRBD2
TGTGCCAGCAGTTACCCGGGACAGCCCCAGCATTTT CASSYPGQPQHF TRBJ1-5 many 12 TRBV6-5 NA
TGTGCCAGCAGTCAAACTGGGGTTTACACTGAAGCTTTCTTT CASSQTGVYTEAFF TRBJ1-1 NA 14 TRBV12-3/TRBV12-4 NA
TGTGCCAGCAGCCCCTATGGCGGGAGAACTGAGCAGTTCTTC CASSPYGGRTEQFF TRBJ2-1 NA 14 TRBV7-9 TRBD2
TGTGCCATCAGAACGGGACAGGGGGCGCATGGCACAGATACGCAGTATTTT CAIRTGQGAHGTDTQYF TRBJ2-3 few 17 TRBV10-3 TRBD1
TGTGCCAGCAGCACCCCGGGGGCCCAAGAGACCCAGTACTTC CASSTPGAQETQYF TRBJ2-5 NA 14 TRBV11-2 NA
TGTGCCAGCAGTTTTGGGCGTCTCACTGAAGCTTTCTTT CASSFGRLTEAFF TRBJ1-1 NA 13 TRBV12-3/TRBV12-4 NA
TGTGCCAGCACCAAGGGGCAGGCCGGCGGGGAGCTGTTTTTT CASTKGQAGGELFF TRBJ2-2 NA 14 TRBV28 NA
TGTGCCAGCAGCTTACAGGGTGGCTACGAGCAGTACTTC CASSLQGGYEQYF TRBJ2-7 few 13 TRBV7-9 NA
TGTGCCAGCAGTGTACGGACAGGGTGGAATGAGCAGTTCTTC CASSVRTGWNEQFF TRBJ2-1 NA 14 TRBV2 TRBD1
TGCGCCATACTTCCTACGGGGGGGAGCACCGGGGAGCTGTTTTTT CAILPTGGSTGELFF TRBJ2-2 NA 15 TRBV10-2 TRBD2
TGTGCCAGCAGCCAAGAACTCTACGAGCAGTACTTC CASSQELYEQYF TRBJ2-7 few 12 TRBV3-1 NA
TGTGCCAGCTCACCGAAAGGGGCTACCACAACTAATGAAAAACTGTTTTTT CASSPKGATTTNEKLFF TRBJ1-4 NA 17 TRBV18 NA
TGCAGTGCTAGAGATTTGGGGGGCGGACAGGGTAATTCACCCCTCCACTTT CSARDLGGGQGNSPLHF TRBJ1-6 many 17 TRBV20-1 TRBD1
TGTGCCAGCAGTTACTCGAGGAGCAGTGGAGGCACTGAAGCTTTCTTT CASSYSRSSGGTEAFF TRBJ1-1 few 16 TRBV6-5 NA
TGCGCCAGCAGCCAAAATAGCGGGGGGGCGGGTAATGAGCAGTTCTTC CASSQNSGGAGNEQFF TRBJ2-1 few 16 TRBV4-1 TRBD2
TGCAGTGCTAGAGCGGCTTATGGCTACACCTTC CSARAAYGYTF TRBJ1-2 NA 11 TRBV20-1 NA
TGTGCCAGCAGCTTAGCGATAGGGGTTTATGAAAAACTGTTTTTT CASSLAIGVYEKLFF TRBJ1-4 NA 15 TRBV7-8 NA
TGTGCCAGCAGCGTGGACGGAGCCGGGAACACTGAAGCTTTCTTT CASSVDGAGNTEAFF TRBJ1-1 NA 15 TRBV9 NA
TGTGCCAGCACCCGGCCCTCGAACACTGAAGCTTTCTTT CASTRPSNTEAFF TRBJ1-1 NA 13 TRBV6-2/TRBV6-3 NA
TGTGCCACCCGAGAACAACCCGGTGCCCAGTACTTC CATREQPGAQYF TRBJ2-5 NA 12 TRBV18 NA
TGTGCCAGTAGTCGGGACCTAGCCAAAAACATTCAGTACTTC CASSRDLAKNIQYF TRBJ2-4 NA 14 TRBV19 NA
TGCAGTGCGGAAACAGGGGGAGGCACCATATATTTT CSAETGGGTIYF TRBJ1-3 few 12 TRBV20-1 TRBD1
TGTGCCAGCAGCTGGGTAAACACTGAAGCTTTCTTT CASSWVNTEAFF TRBJ1-1 few 12 TRBV5-5 NA
TGCGCCAGCAGCCAAGGATCTGGCCGCCCGGGGGTTCAAGAGACCCAGTACTTC CASSQGSGRPGVQETQYF TRBJ2-5 few 18 TRBV4-3 NA
TGTGCCAGCAGCCGGACAGATCAGCCCCAGCATTTT CASSRTDQPQHF TRBJ1-5 few 12 TRBV12-3/TRBV12-4 NA
TGTGCCAGCAGGGCCACACAGGGGCCCTCTGGGGCCAACGTCCTGACTTTC CASRATQGPSGANVLTF TRBJ2-6 few 17 TRBV9 TRBD1
TGTGCCAGCAGCTCTCCAGGGGGCGACGCAGATACGCAGTATTTT CASSSPGGDADTQYF TRBJ2-3 few 15 TRBV11-2 TRBD1
TGTGCCAGCAGCTGGGCAGGAGGGGGAGATACGCAGTATTTT CASSWAGGGDTQYF TRBJ2-3 NA 14 TRBV7-6 NA
TGTGCCAACGAGGGGAGCGCAGATACGCAGTATTTT CANEGSADTQYF TRBJ2-3 few 12 TRBV11-2 NA
TGTGCCTGGAGTGGCAATGAGCAGTTCTTC CAWSGNEQFF TRBJ2-1 NA 10 TRBV30 NA
TGCGCCAGCAAAGGGTCAACAGGGGCCTTGAACACTGAAGCTTTCTTT CASKGSTGALNTEAFF TRBJ1-1 few 16 TRBV5-1 TRBD1
TGTGCCAGCAGTTCACGACAGGGAGTTGGGTCACCCCTCCACTTT CASSSRQGVGSPLHF TRBJ1-6 few 15 TRBV12-3/TRBV12-4 TRBD1